This T cell receptor (beta chain) was sequenced in a study of siplizumab effects on memory and regulatory T cells. With respect to this clone: Its antigen is not known.

Here immunoSEQ multiplex PCR was the method, and the copy in TCRdb shows in-frame clones only, minus some. The table has fewer than 100,000 clones, 95% seen once. V lost 6 bases, J lost 6 bases, and 21 bases stayed unmatched. The CDR3 spans 18 residues. Germline V CDR1 and CDR2: LGHNT, FRNRAP. Findings and limits, study-wide: Most proliferating CD4+ or CD8+ clones, roughly 75-95%, had no naive or memory assignment.

The sequence derives from a human donor in good health. This chain joins TRBV12-5 and TRBJ2-3, with 7 bases fitting TRBD2. Sequenced sample: CD8+ T cells sorted from blood. In DNA, the CDR3 is TGTGCTAGTGGCCTCCCTCCTACTCCGGGAGCGGGGAGGGATACGCAGTATTTT. Its protein product is CASGLPPTPGAGRDTQYF.